This T cell receptor beta chain was sequenced during a study of shared clonotypes between healthy human individuals. General study results and limits: There were few donors, and this limited the genetic and exposure-history diversity represented.

Details on this clone: Its specificity is unknown.

Healthy adults negative for HIV, lacking recent acute infections or vaccinations, served as donors. Tens of millions of PBMCs supplied genomic DNA for unsorted samples. An even split of each subset's genomic DNA across several immunoSEQ plates was performed. Clones were sequenced by immunoSEQ multiplex PCR, and TCRdb holds only the in-frame ones, with some missing. Of about 450,000 clones detected, 70% to 80% appear once; the ten largest clones hold around 14%. V trimming: 5 bases; J trimming: 6 bases; junction bases outside the gene matches: 6. This CDR3 region has 13 residues. CDR1 is SNHLY, CDR2 FYNNEI, per germline.

The material sequenced was PBMCs. The V call is TRBV2, the J call TRBJ1-1; 7 positions match TRBD1. The clonotype comes from a woman in her thirties or forties in good health. Some clones in this sample may be carry-over from other donors' samples. The CDR3 sequence: CASSPDREAEAFF. CDR3 bases: TGTGCCAGCAGTCCAGACAGGGAGGCTGAAGCTTTCTTT.